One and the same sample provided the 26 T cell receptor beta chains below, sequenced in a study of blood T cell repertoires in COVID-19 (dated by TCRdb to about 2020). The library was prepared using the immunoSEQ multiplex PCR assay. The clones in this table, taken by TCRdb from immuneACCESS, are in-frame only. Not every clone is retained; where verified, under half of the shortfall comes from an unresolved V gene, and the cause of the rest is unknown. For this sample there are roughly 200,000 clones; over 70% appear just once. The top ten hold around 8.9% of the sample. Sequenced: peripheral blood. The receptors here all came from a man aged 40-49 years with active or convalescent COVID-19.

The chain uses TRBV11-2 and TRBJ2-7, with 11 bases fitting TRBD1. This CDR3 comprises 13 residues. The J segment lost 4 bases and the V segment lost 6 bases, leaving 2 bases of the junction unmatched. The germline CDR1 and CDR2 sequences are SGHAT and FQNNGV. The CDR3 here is CASSGTGGYEQYF. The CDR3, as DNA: TGTGCCAGCAGTGGGACAGGGGGGTACGAGCAGTACTTC. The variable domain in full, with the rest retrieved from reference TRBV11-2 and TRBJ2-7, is EAGVAQSPRYKIIEKRQSVAFWCNPISGHATLYWYQQILGQGPKLLIQFQNNGVVDDSQLPKDRFSAERLKGVDSTLKIQPAKLEDSAVYLCASSGTGGYEQYFGPGTRLTVT.

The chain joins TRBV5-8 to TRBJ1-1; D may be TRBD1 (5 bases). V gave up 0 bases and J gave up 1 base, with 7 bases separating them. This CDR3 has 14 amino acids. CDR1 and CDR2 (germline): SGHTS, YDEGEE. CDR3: CASSLGQTNTEAFF. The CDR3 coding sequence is TGTGCCAGCAGCTTGGGACAGACGAACACTGAAGCTTTCTTT.

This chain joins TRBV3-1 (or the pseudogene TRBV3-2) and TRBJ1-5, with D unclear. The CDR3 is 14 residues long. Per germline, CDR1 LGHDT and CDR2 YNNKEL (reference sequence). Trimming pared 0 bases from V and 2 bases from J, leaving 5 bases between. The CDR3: CASSQDIRNQPQHF. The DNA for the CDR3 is TGTGCCAGCAGCCAAGATATCCGCAATCAGCCCCAGCATTTT.

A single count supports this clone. CDR3 sequence (DNA): TGTGCCTGGAGTGTACCGGAGGGGAGGTACGAGCAGTACTTC. Protein product: CAWSVPEGRYEQYF. The chain has TRBV30 and TRBJ2-7; D may be TRBD2 (6 bases). Per germline, CDR1 GTSNPN and CDR2 SVGIG (reference sequence). The CDR3 is made up of 14 amino acids. V gave up 0 bases and J gave up 4 bases, with 13 bases separating them.

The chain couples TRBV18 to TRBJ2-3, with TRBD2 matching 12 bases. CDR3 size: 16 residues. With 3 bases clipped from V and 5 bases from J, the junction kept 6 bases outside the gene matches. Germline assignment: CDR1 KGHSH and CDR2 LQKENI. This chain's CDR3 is CASSPLAGGPGDTQYF. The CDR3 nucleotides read TGTGCCAGCTCACCGCTAGCGGGGGGGCCGGGAGATACGCAGTATTTT.

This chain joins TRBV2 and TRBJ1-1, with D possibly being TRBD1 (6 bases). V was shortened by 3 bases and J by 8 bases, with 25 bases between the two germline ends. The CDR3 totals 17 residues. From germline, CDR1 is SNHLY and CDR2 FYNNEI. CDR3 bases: TGTGCCAGCAGTGACGAACTGACAGGAACTCCCAAGGGGGAAGCTTTCTTT. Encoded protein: CASSDELTGTPKGEAFF.

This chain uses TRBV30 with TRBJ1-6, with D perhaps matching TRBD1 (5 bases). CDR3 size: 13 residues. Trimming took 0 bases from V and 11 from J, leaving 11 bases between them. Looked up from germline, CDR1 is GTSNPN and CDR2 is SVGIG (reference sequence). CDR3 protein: CAWSVQKGTPLHF. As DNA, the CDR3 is TGTGCCTGGAGTGTACAGAAGGGGACACCCCTCCACTTT.

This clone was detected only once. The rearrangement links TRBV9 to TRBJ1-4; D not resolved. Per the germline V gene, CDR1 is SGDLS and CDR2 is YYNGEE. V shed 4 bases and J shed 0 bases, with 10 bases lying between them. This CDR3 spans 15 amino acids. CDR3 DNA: TGTGCCAGCAGCCTCCTACCTACAACTAATGAAAAACTGTTTTTT. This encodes CASSLLPTTNEKLFF.

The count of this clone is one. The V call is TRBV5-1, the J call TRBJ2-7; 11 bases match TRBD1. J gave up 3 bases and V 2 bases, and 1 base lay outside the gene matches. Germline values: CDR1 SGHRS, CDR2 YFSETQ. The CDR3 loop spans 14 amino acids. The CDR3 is CASSFGTGGYEQYF. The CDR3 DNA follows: TGCGCCAGCAGCTTCGGGACAGGGGGCTACGAGCAGTACTTC.

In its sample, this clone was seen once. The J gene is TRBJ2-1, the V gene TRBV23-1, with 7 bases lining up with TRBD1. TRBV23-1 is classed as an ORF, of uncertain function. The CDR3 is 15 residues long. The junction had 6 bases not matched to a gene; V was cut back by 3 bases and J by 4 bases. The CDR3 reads CASSHPLGQYNEQFF. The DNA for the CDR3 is TGCGCCAGCAGTCACCCCCTGGGACAGTACAATGAGCAGTTCTTC.

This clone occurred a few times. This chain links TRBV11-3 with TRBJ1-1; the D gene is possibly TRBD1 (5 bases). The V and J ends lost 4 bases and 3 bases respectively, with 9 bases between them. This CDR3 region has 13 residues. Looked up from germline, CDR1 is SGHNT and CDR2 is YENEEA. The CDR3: CASSSGLHTEAFF. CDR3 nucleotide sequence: TGTGCCAGCAGCTCAGGGTTGCACACTGAAGCTTTCTTT.

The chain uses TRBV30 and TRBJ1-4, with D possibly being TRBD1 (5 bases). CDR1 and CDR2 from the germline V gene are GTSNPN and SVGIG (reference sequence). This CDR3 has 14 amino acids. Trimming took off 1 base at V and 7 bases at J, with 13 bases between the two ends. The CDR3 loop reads CAWSGDLGFEKLFF. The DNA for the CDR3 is TGTGCCTGGAGTGGGGACTTGGGTTTTGAAAAACTGTTTTTT.

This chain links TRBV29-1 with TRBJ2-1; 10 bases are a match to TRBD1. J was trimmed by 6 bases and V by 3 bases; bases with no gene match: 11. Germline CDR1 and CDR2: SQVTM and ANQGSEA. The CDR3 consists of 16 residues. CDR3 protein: CSVEGTGERFGNEQFF. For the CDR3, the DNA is TGCAGCGTTGAGGGGACAGGGGAGAGGTTTGGCAATGAGCAGTTCTTC.

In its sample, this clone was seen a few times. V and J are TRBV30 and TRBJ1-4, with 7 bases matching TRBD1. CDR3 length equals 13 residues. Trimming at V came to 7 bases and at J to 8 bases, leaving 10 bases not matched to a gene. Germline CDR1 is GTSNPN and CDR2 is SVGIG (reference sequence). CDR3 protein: CAYRRGLGEKLFF. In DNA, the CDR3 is TGTGCCTACAGAAGGGGGCTTGGGGAAAAACTGTTTTTT.

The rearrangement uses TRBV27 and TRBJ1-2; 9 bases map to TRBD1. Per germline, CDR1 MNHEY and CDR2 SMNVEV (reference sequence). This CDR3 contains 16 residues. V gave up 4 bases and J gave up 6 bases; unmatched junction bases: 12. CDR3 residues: CASSSGTGIVADGYTF. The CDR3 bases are TGTGCCAGCAGTTCCGGGACAGGGATCGTAGCTGATGGCTACACCTTC.

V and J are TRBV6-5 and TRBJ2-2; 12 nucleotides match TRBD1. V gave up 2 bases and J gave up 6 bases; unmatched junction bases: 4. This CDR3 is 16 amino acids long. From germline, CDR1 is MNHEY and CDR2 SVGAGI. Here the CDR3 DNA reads TGTGCCAGCAGTTACCCCGGGACAGGGGGCTCCGGGGAGCTGTTTTTT. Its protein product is CASSYPGTGGSGELFF.

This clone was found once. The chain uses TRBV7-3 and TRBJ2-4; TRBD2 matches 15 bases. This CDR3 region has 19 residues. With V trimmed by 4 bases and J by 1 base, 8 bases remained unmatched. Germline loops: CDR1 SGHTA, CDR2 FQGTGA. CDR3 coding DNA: TGTGCCAGCAGCTCAGGACTAGCGGGAGGGCCGCGGGCCAAAAACATTCAGTACTTC. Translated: CASSSGLAGGPRAKNIQYF.

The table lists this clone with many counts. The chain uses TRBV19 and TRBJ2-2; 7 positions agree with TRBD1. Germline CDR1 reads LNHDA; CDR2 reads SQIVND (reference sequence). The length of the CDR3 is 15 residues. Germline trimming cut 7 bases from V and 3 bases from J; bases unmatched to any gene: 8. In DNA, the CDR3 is TGTGCCAGTAAATCACAGGGGCTCGACACCGGGGAGCTGTTTTTT. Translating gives CASKSQGLDTGELFF. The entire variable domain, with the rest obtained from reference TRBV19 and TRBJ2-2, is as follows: DGGITQSPKYLFRKEGQNVTLSCEQNLNHDAMYWYRQDPGQGLRLIYYSQIVNDFQKGDIAEGYSVSREKKESFPLTVTSAQKNPTAFYLCASKSQGLDTGELFFGEGSRLTVL.

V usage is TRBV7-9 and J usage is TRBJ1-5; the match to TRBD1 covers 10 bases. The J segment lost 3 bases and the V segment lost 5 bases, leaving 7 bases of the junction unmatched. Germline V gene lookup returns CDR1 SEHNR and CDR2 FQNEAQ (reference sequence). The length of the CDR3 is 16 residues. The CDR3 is CASSPEGQGNNQPQHF. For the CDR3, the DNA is TGTGCCAGCAGCCCCGAGGGACAGGGGAACAATCAGCCCCAGCATTTT.

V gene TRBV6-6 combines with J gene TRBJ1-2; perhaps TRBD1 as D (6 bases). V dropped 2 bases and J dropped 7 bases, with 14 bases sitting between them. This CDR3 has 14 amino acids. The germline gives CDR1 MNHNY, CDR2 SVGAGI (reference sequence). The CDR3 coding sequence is TGTGCCAGCAGTTACACGGTGCAGGGGTCTGGCTACACCTTC. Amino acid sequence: CASSYTVQGSGYTF.

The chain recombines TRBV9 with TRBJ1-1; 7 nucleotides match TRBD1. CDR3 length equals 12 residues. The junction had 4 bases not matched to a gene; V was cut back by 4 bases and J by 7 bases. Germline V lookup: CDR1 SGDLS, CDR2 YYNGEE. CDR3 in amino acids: CASSKRDSEAFF. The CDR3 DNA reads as TGTGCCAGCAGCAAGAGGGACAGTGAAGCTTTCTTT.

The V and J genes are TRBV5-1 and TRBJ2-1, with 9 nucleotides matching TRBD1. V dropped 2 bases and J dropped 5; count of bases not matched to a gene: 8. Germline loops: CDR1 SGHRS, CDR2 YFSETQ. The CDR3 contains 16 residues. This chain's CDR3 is CASSLPGQGVHNEQFF. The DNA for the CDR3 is TGCGCCAGCAGCTTACCGGGACAGGGAGTCCACAATGAGCAGTTCTTC.

The CDR3 DNA sequence: TGTGCCAGCAGGTCAGGGGTGGACAGCTATGGCTACACCTTC. Amino acid sequence: CASRSGVDSYGYTF. The chain combines TRBV6-5 with TRBJ1-2; the D gene is possibly TRBD1 (6 bases). CDR1 and CDR2 from the germline V gene are MNHEY and SVGAGI. The V end was cut by 6 bases, the J end by 4 bases, with 15 bases between. The CDR3 runs to 14 residues.

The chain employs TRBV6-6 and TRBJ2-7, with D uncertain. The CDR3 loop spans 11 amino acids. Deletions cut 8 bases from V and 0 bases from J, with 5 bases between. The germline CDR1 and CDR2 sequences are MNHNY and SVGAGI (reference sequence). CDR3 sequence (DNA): TGTGCCAGCCGCGCCTCCTACGAGCAGTACTTC. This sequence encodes CASRASYEQYF.

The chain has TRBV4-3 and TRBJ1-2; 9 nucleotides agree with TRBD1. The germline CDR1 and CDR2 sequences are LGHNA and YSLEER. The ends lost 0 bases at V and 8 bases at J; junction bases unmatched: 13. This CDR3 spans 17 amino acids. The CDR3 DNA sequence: TGCGCCAGCAGCCAAGATACCCGACAGGGGGTCACTAAGGGCTACACCTTC. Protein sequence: CASSQDTRQGVTKGYTF.

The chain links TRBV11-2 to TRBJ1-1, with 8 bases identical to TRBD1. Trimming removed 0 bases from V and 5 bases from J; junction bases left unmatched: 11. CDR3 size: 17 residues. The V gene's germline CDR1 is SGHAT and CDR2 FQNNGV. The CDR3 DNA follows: TGTGCCAGCAGCTTAGATCGCTTTGCAGGGGGCAGGACTGAAGCTTTCTTT. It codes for CASSLDRFAGGRTEAFF.